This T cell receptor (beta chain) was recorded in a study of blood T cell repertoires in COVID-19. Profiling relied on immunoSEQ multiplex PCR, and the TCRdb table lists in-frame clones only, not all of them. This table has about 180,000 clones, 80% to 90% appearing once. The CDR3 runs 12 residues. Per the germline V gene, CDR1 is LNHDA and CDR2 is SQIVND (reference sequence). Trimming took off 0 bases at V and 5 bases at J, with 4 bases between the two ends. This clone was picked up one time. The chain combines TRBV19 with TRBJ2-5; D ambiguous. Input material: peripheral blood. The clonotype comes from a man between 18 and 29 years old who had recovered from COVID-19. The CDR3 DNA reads TGTGCCAGTAGTATAGATGGCGAGACCCAGTACTTC. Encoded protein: CASSIDGETQYF.